A single sample gave rise to the 27 T cell receptor beta chains below, sequenced in a study of cytomegalovirus exposure and HLA in healthy donors listed by TCRdb under 2017. The library was built by means of the immunoSEQ multiplex PCR assay. For the multiplex PCR, a mixture combining 60 forward primers for TCR Vbeta segments and 13 reverse primers for TCR Jbeta segments was used. TCRdb took this table from immuneACCESS and kept in-frame rearrangements with V and J called. Such tables lack part of the clones; where checked against another copy, unresolved V genes explain under half of the gap, and the rest is unexplained. Across this sample there are fewer than 70,000 clones, with approximately 83% seen only once. The ten largest account for 1.5% to 2% of the sample. The specimen sequenced was PBMCs. The receptors originated from a man aged 40-49 years in good health and CMV-seronegative.

This sequence joins TRBV27 and TRBJ2-7, with TRBD1 matching over 8 bases. V shed 4 bases and J 6 bases; nucleotides not matched to a gene: 14. CDR1 is MNHEY and CDR2 is SMNVEV in the germline V gene (reference sequence). This CDR3 has 16 amino acids. This CDR3 reads CASSSLGTGGPGEQYV. The CDR3 DNA sequence: TGTGCCAGCAGTTCCCTCGGGACAGGTGGGCCAGGCGAGCAGTACGTC.

V is TRBV30 and J is TRBJ1-1; TRBD1 aligns across 7 bases. CDR1 and CDR2 (germline): GTSNPN, SVGIG (reference sequence). V dropped 0 bases and J dropped 6; count of bases not matched to a gene: 4. This CDR3 region has 13 residues. This CDR3 reads CAWSVGQAAEAFF. The CDR3 DNA sequence: TGTGCCTGGAGTGTAGGACAGGCTGCTGAAGCTTTCTTT.

The chain is built from TRBV1 and TRBJ2-7; the table's TRBD1 call for D was not verified on the DNA. TRBV1 is termed a pseudogene. This CDR3 comprises 15 residues. The DNA of the CDR3 is TGCACCAGCAGCCAAGTTAGACAGGGAGAAGGCGAGCAGTACTTC. This sequence encodes CTSSQVRQGEGEQYF.

This rearrangement joins TRBV4-1 to TRBJ2-3, with 12 bases aligning to TRBD2. J was trimmed by 2 bases and V by 3 bases; bases with no gene match: 6. Germline CDR1 and CDR2: MGHRA and YSYEKL. CDR3 length: 17 residues. The CDR3 DNA follows: TGCGCCAGCAGCCAGATCCTAGCGGGGGGGCCCACAGATACGCAGTATTTT. This encodes CASSQILAGGPTDTQYF.

This clone was recorded only once. The V gene is TRBV11-3, the J gene TRBJ1-1, with 8 positions matching TRBD1. V shed 5 bases, J shed 1 base, and the junction held 6 bases outside the gene matches. Germline lookup yields CDR1 SGHNT and CDR2 YENEEA. The CDR3 loop spans 15 amino acids. This chain's CDR3 is CASSPWTGKNTEAFF. For the CDR3, the DNA is TGTGCCAGCAGCCCGTGGACAGGGAAGAACACTGAAGCTTTCTTT.

V is TRBV6-1 and J is TRBJ1-6; no clear D. With 2 bases removed from V and 9 bases from J, the gap between germline ends came to 11 bases. CDR3 length: 14 residues. Per the germline V gene, CDR1 is MNHNS and CDR2 is SASEGT. The CDR3 DNA follows: TGTGCCAGCAGTGAATCCCTGAGCCTTTCACCCCTCCACTTT. Amino acids: CASSESLSLSPLHF.

The chain combines TRBV5-5 with TRBJ2-7; 10 nucleotides align to TRBD1. This CDR3 has 14 residues. Germline loops: CDR1 SGHKS, CDR2 YYEKEE (reference sequence). V shed 6 bases and J 5 bases; nucleotides not matched to a gene: 8. This CDR3 is CASTIRDRGNEQYV. The CDR3 nucleotides read TGTGCCAGCACCATCCGGGACAGGGGAAACGAGCAGTACGTC.

This chain connects TRBV19 to TRBJ1-1, with 8 bases identical to TRBD1. The CDR3 covers 15 residues. Unmatched junction bases numbered 6, after V lost 5 bases and J lost 1 base. CDR1 is LNHDA, CDR2 SQIVND, per germline (reference sequence). The DNA for the CDR3 is TGTGCCAGTAGTGGACAGGGAAGGGCGAACACTGAAGCTTTCTTT. This sequence encodes CASSGQGRANTEAFF.

V and J are TRBV10-3 and TRBJ1-1, with D possibly matching TRBD1 (6 bases). This CDR3 spans 15 amino acids. Trimming took 3 bases from V and 1 from J, leaving 12 bases between them. Germline values: CDR1 ENHRY, CDR2 SYGVKD. The CDR3 region is CAISDMDRKNTEAFF. The CDR3 DNA reads TGTGCCATCAGTGACATGGACAGAAAGAACACTGAAGCTTTCTTT.

The chain recombines TRBV11-3 with TRBJ1-6; tentatively, D is TRBD1 (5 bases). The CDR3 extends over 15 amino acids. The ends were cut back, 5 bases at V and 10 bases at J, with 18 bases in the middle. Germline loops: CDR1 SGHNT, CDR2 YENEEA. CDR3 loop: CASSAAGQGQSPLHF. CDR3 bases: TGTGCCAGCAGCGCAGCGGGGCAGGGTCAGTCACCCCTCCACTTT. The full variable domain, rest sourced from reference TRBV11-3 and TRBJ1-6, is EAGVVQSPRYKIIEKKQPVAFWCNPISGHNTLYWYLQNLGQGPELLIRYENEEAVDDSQLPKDRFSAERLKGVDSTLKIQPAELGDSAVYLCASSAAGQGQSPLHFGNGTRLTVT.

This clone came up a few times. V gene TRBV7-9 combines with J gene TRBJ1-2; D unresolved. Germline CDR1 and CDR2: SEHNR and FQNEAQ (reference sequence). Between the trimmed V and J ends, which lost 1 base and 10 bases, there was a span of 16 bases. The CDR3 is 14 amino acids. CDR3 nucleotide sequence: TGTGCCAGCAGCTTAGGGGGTGTCGGGGAACTCTACACCTTC. This sequence encodes CASSLGGVGELYTF. The full variable domain, in which reference TRBV7-9 and TRBJ1-2 provide the parts outside the CDR3, is DTGVSQNPRHKITKRGQNVTFRCDPISEHNRLYWYRQTLGQGPEFLTYFQNEAQLEKSRLLSDRFSAERPKGSFSTLEIQRTEQGDSAMYLCASSLGGVGELYTFGSGTRLTVV.

The chain is built from TRBV21-1 and TRBJ2-5; the DNA was not compared with TRBD1, the D call given in the table. TRBV21-1 is assigned pseudogene status. This CDR3 is built from 14 residues. CDR3 in amino acids: CAISATGEKETQYF. CDR3 nucleotides: TGTGCCATCTCCGCGACAGGCGAAAAAGAGACCCAGTACTTC.

The chain uses TRBV5-1 and TRBJ2-3; perhaps TRBD2 as D (5 bases). The length of the CDR3 is 17 residues. Looked up from germline, CDR1 is SGHRS and CDR2 is YFSETQ. Trimming took 2 bases from V and 5 from J, leaving 21 bases between them. The CDR3 loop is CASSFGWSSSEGDTQYF. Here the CDR3 DNA reads TGCGCCAGCAGCTTTGGTTGGAGCTCCAGCGAGGGAGATACGCAGTATTTT.

This sequence joins TRBV27 and TRBJ1-1; 7 bases are a match to TRBD1. The trim removed 8 bases at V and 1 base at J, leaving 1 base unmatched. The CDR3 runs 12 residues. CDR1 MNHEY and CDR2 SMNVEV come from the germline V gene (reference sequence). CDR3 in DNA: TGTGCCAGCCGGACAGGGAACACTGAAGCTTTCTTT. This gives the protein CASRTGNTEAFF.

The gene calls are TRBV5-8 and TRBJ1-5; D might be TRBD1 (5 bases). The V end was cut by 1 base, the J end by 5 bases, with 16 bases between. CDR1 SGHTS and CDR2 YDEGEE come from the germline V gene. The CDR3 covers 16 residues. The CDR3: CASSLFWGEVDQPQHF. The CDR3 nucleotides are TGTGCCAGCAGCTTGTTTTGGGGGGAGGTCGATCAGCCCCAGCATTTT.

This clone has more than one count but fewer than ten. The chain carries TRBV4-3 and TRBJ2-2; a possible D gene is TRBD1 (6 bases). V lost 2 bases and J 7 bases, leaving 14 bases between the germline ends. The CDR3 is 15 residues long. Germline V lookup: CDR1 LGHNA, CDR2 YSLEER. The CDR3 nucleotides are TGCGCCAGCAGCCAATTTAGTGGGGGCTTCGGGGAGCTGTTTTTT. Translating gives CASSQFSGGFGELFF.

The V gene is TRBV5-4, the J gene TRBJ2-5; the match to TRBD2 covers 8 bases. V gave up 3 bases and J gave up 5 bases; unmatched junction bases: 3. The germline V gene has CDR1 SGHNT and CDR2 YYREEE (reference sequence). CDR3 length equals 13 residues. CDR3 bases: TGTGCCAGCAGCTCCGGGGGGGAGGAGACCCAGTACTTC. Amino acids: CASSSGGEETQYF.

Here the CDR3 reads CASSILGQGLNEQFF. CDR3 nucleotides: TGTGCCAGTAGTATTCTGGGTCAGGGGTTGAATGAGCAGTTCTTC. This sequence joins TRBV19 and TRBJ2-1; possibly TRBD1 for D (6 bases). The germline V gene encodes CDR1 LNHDA and CDR2 SQIVND (reference sequence). CDR3 size: 15 residues. The V end lost 3 bases, the J end lost 7 bases, and 16 bases lay between the germline ends.

This clone has just one count. The chain combines TRBV9 with TRBJ1-1; D not certain. The CDR3 sequence is 15 residues long. The germline gives CDR1 SGDLS, CDR2 YYNGEE. The ends were cut back, 4 bases at V and 0 bases at J, with 13 bases in the middle. The CDR3 sequence is CASSRVDALNTEAFF. CDR3 bases: TGTGCCAGCAGCCGCGTCGATGCTTTGAACACTGAAGCTTTCTTT.

V and J are TRBV6-5 and TRBJ1-2; no clear D. The CDR3 extends over 13 amino acids. In germline, CDR1 is MNHEY, CDR2 SVGAGI. The V end was cut by 0 bases, the J end by 6 bases, with 8 bases between. CDR3 sequence: CASSYSGVDGYTF. The CDR3 DNA sequence: TGTGCCAGCAGTTACTCTGGAGTCGATGGCTACACCTTC.

This clone has just a few counts. The rearrangement links TRBV10-3 to TRBJ1-1, with TRBD1 identical over 9 bases. J gave up 1 base and V 5 bases, and 5 bases lay outside the gene matches. Germline V CDR1 and CDR2: ENHRY, SYGVKD. The CDR3 has 15 residues. CDR3 protein: CAISREGQGNTEAFF. Written as DNA, the CDR3 is TGTGCCATCAGTCGAGAGGGACAGGGGAACACTGAAGCTTTCTTT.

The gene calls are TRBV28 and TRBJ2-2; 10 nucleotides line up with TRBD1. Looked up from germline, CDR1 is MDHEN and CDR2 is SYDVKM. The junction had 9 bases not matched to a gene; V was cut back by 6 bases and J by 5 bases. This CDR3 is built from 16 residues. This chain's CDR3 is CASRPTGGARTGELFF. The CDR3 bases are TGTGCCAGCAGGCCGACAGGGGGCGCGAGAACCGGGGAGCTGTTTTTT.

A single count supports this clone. V usage is TRBV6-5 and J usage is TRBJ2-3, with TRBD2 as a possible D gene (7 bases). V lost 6 bases, J lost 0 bases, and 13 bases lay in between. The germline CDR1 and CDR2 sequences are MNHEY and SVGAGI. This CDR3 has 15 amino acids. The CDR3 DNA is TGTGCCAGCAGCCGGGGGGCCACTAGCACAGATACGCAGTATTTT. This gives the protein CASSRGATSTDTQYF.

The chain is built from TRBV6-6 and TRBJ1-4; D is perhaps TRBD1 (5 bases). Germline CDR1 reads MNHNY; CDR2 reads SVGAGI (reference sequence). The V gene lost 0 bases and the J gene lost 2 bases, with 7 bases spanning the gap. The CDR3 has 15 residues. The CDR3 here is CASSYSGQTNEKLFF. In DNA, the CDR3 is TGTGCCAGCAGTTACTCGGGGCAGACTAATGAAAAACTGTTTTTT.

Here the CDR3 DNA reads TGTGCCAGCAGGCCAACAGGGAGCTCCTATAATTCACCCCTCCACTTT. It is translated as CASRPTGSSYNSPLHF. The chain couples TRBV28 to TRBJ1-6; D may be TRBD1 (6 bases). CDR1 and CDR2 (germline): MDHEN, SYDVKM. V lost 6 bases, J lost 0 bases, and 12 bases lay in between. This CDR3 has 16 residues. The full variable domain, completed using reference TRBV28 and TRBJ1-6, is DVKVTQSSRYLVKRTGEKVFLECVQDMDHENMFWYRQDPGLGLRLIYFSYDVKMKEKGDIPEGYSVSREKKERFSLILESASTNQTSMYLCASRPTGSSYNSPLHFGNGTRLTVT.

This rearrangement joins TRBV18 to TRBJ1-2; D not certain. Trimming cost V 3 bases and J 7 bases, with 24 bases left between them. The CDR3 is 17 residues long. The V gene's germline CDR1 is KGHSH and CDR2 LQKENI. Written as DNA, the CDR3 is TGTGCCAGCTCACCTGGACGGGGAACTATGAAAAGCCCTGGCTACACCTTC. Translating it yields CASSPGRGTMKSPGYTF.

This chain uses TRBV25-1 with TRBJ1-4, with D perhaps matching TRBD1 (6 bases). Germline V CDR1 and CDR2: MGHDK, SYGVNS. This CDR3 is 14 amino acids long. The V end lost 5 bases, the J end lost 4 bases, and 11 bases lay between the germline ends. The CDR3 sequence is CASSKTGDNEKLFF. The CDR3 coding sequence is TGTGCCAGCAGTAAGACAGGAGATAATGAAAAACTGTTTTTT.